This entry describes one T cell receptor (beta chain). Different DNA sequences within this sample yield the same CDR3. The data are from a study of blood T cell repertoires in COVID-19. On the study more broadly: COVID-19 samples, acute and convalescent, were from the United States, Italy and Spain. In each case, the material was cDNA or gDNA derived from T cells, B-cell-depleted T cells, or PBMCs.

J gave up 1 base and V 6 bases, and 2 bases lay outside the gene matches. The germline gives CDR1 LGHDT, CDR2 YNNKEL (reference sequence). The CDR3 length is 15 residues. Study processing details: From reference gene primer amplification, estimates of nucleated cell counts were derived. The protocol was immunoSEQ multiplex PCR, while the TCRdb copy is restricted to in-frame clones and leaves out a portion. The V and J calls and clone size were taken over from that table, and D and trimming were inferred from the DNA. The repertoire consists of 200,000 to 250,000 clones, with 70% to 85% occurring once and the leading ten covering around 1.5%.

The sample consisted of peripheral blood. The gene calls are TRBV3-1 (or the pseudogene TRBV3-2) and TRBJ2-1, with 11 bases matching TRBD2. The source of this sequence is a woman aged 40-49 years who had recovered from COVID-19. CDR3 in amino acids: CASSLAGGSYNEQFF. As DNA, the CDR3 is TGTGCCAGCAGTCTAGCGGGGGGTTCCTACAATGAGCAGTTCTTC.